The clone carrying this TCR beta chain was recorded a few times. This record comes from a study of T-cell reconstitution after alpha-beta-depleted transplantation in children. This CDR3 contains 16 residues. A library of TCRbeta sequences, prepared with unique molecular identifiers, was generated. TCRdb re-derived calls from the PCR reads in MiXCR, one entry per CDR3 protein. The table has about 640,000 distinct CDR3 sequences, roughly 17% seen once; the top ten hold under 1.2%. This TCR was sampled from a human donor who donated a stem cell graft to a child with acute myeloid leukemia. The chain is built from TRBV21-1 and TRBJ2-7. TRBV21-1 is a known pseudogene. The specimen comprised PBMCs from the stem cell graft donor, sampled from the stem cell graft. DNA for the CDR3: TGTGCCAGCAGCAAAGAAGAACACCAGAGCTCCTACGAGCAGTACTTC. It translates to CASSKEEHQSSYEQYF.